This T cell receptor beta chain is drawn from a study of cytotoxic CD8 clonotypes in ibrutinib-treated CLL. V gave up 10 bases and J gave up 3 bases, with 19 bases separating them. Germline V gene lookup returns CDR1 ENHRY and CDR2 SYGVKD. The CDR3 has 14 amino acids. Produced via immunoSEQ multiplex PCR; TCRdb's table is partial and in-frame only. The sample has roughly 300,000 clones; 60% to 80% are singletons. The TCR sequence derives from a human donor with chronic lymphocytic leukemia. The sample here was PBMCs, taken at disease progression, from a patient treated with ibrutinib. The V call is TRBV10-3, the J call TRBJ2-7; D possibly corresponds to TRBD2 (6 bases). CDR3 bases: TGTGCCACCGCCGGGACTTCAACCCTCTACGAGCAGTACTTC. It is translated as CATAGTSTLYEQYF.